Below are 25 T cell receptor beta chains sequenced from a single sample in a study of blood T cell repertoires in COVID-19. Measured with immunoSEQ multiplex PCR; TCRdb has only the in-frame clones, and not every one. The sample shows roughly 62,000 clones, roughly 92% of them seen only once. Sequenced material: peripheral blood. The source is a human donor in a cohort sampled during active COVID-19.

The chain combines TRBV5-6 with TRBJ2-1; 7 positions agree with TRBD2. The germline V gene has CDR1 SGHDT and CDR2 YYEEEE. Losses at the gene ends were 4 bases for V and 8 bases for J; bases not matched to a gene: 0. The CDR3 runs 11 residues. The CDR3 protein is CASSGGDEQFF. Here the CDR3 DNA reads TGTGCCAGCAGCGGGGGGGATGAGCAGTTCTTC. Full variable domain (outside the CDR3, taken from reference TRBV5-6 and TRBJ2-1): DAGVTQSPTHLIKTRGQQVTLRCSPKSGHDTVSWYQQALGQGPQFIFQYYEEEERQRGNFPDRFSGHQFPNYSSELNVNALLLGDSALYLCASSGGDEQFFGPGTRLTVL.

This clone has a handful of counts. The conserved phenylalanine or tryptophan normally closing the CDR3 is absent here, so this likely arose from a read error. The DNA is left out, because the CDR3 cannot be placed on it with certainty; the CDR3 is given as TCRdb lists it. The chain couples TRBV28 to TRBJ1-5; the table's D call of TRBD1 was not tested on the DNA. Counting both end residues, the CDR3 totals 13 amino acids. Germline-derived CDR1 and CDR2 are MDHEN and SYDVKM. CDR3 sequence: CASSPSTGEINRV.

This clone was seen just once. The chain combines TRBV19 with TRBJ1-2; 8 bases map to TRBD1. CDR1 and CDR2 from the germline V gene are LNHDA and SQIVND (reference sequence). CDR3 length: 15 residues. V was clipped by 5 bases and J by 5 bases; unmatched bases: 10. This CDR3 is CASSPDRGKEYGYTF. In DNA, the CDR3 is TGTGCCAGTAGTCCAGACAGGGGAAAGGAGTATGGCTACACCTTC.

This clone was observed a few times. This chain connects TRBV10-1 to TRBJ1-5, with D possibly being TRBD1 (5 bases). The CDR3 is 15 residues long. V lost 7 bases and J lost 4, with 17 bases in between. CDR1 WNHNN and CDR2 SYGVQD come from the germline V gene (reference sequence). The CDR3: CASTEGVRENQPQHF. The DNA of the CDR3 is TGCGCCAGCACCGAAGGAGTCAGGGAAAATCAGCCCCAGCATTTT.

In DNA, the CDR3 is TGTGCCAGCAGACCCGGGACAGGGGGGAACACTGAAGCTTTCTTT. Translation: CASRPGTGGNTEAFF. The chain is built from TRBV2 and TRBJ1-1, with 11 bases identical to TRBD1. Germline CDR1 is SNHLY and CDR2 is FYNNEI. The J segment lost 1 base and the V segment lost 6 bases, leaving 4 bases of the junction unmatched. The CDR3 is made up of 15 amino acids.

The chain links TRBV15 to TRBJ1-3; possibly TRBD1 for D (5 bases). Germline values: CDR1 LNHNV, CDR2 YYDKDF (reference sequence). The V end lost 5 bases, the J end lost 4 bases, and 9 bases lay between the germline ends. The CDR3 loop spans 13 amino acids. CDR3 in amino acids: CATSQEGGNTIYF. DNA of the CDR3: TGTGCCACCAGCCAGGAGGGGGGAAACACCATATATTTT.

The J gene is TRBJ2-5, the V gene TRBV7-6; 8 nucleotides match TRBD1. The CDR3 has 13 residues. Germline CDR1 SGHVS, CDR2 FNYEAQ. The junction had 8 bases not matched to a gene; V was cut back by 4 bases and J by 10 bases. CDR3 in DNA: TGTGCCAGCAGCTACGACAGGGGAGTTGACCAGTACTTC. Protein: CASSYDRGVDQYF.

V usage is TRBV4-2 and J usage is TRBJ2-2, with 10 bases fitting TRBD2. This CDR3 contains 15 residues. Germline CDR1 LGHNA, CDR2 YNFKEQ. V lost 0 bases to trimming and J lost 6 bases; unmatched junction nucleotides: 1. The CDR3 loop reads CASSQEAGGPGELFF. The CDR3 nucleotides read TGTGCCAGCAGCCAAGAAGCGGGGGGGCCCGGGGAGCTGTTTTTT.

This clone was seen more than once but under ten times. The rearrangement joins TRBV6-6 to TRBJ1-2, with D possibly matching TRBD1 (6 bases). V gave up 4 bases and J gave up 8 bases, with 11 bases separating them. Germline V lookup: CDR1 MNHNY, CDR2 SVGAGI (reference sequence). This CDR3 is 12 amino acids long. This CDR3 reads CASSSTGYGYTF. CDR3 nucleotides: TGTGCCAGCAGTTCGACAGGCTACGGCTACACCTTC.

The chain recombines TRBV6-1 with TRBJ2-5, with a tentative D call TRBD1 (6 bases). This CDR3 has 18 residues. V lost 0 bases and J lost 4, with 21 bases in between. Germline CDR1 is MNHNS and CDR2 is SASEGT. The CDR3, as DNA: TGTGCCAGCAGTGAAGCCAGTTGGGCACAGGGAAGTTTAGAGACCCAGTACTTC. This codes for CASSEASWAQGSLETQYF.

V and J are TRBV19 and TRBJ1-2, with D maybe TRBD1 (5 bases). In germline, CDR1 is LNHDA, CDR2 SQIVND (reference sequence). The CDR3 contains 13 residues. Trimming took off 3 bases at V and 4 bases at J, with 9 bases between the two ends. The CDR3 nucleotides are TGTGCCAGTAGTATGGGGCAGGCCTATGGCTACACCTTC. This codes for CASSMGQAYGYTF.

This sequence joins TRBV4-2 and TRBJ2-1; perhaps TRBD1 as D (6 bases). This CDR3 contains 15 residues. V lost 0 bases and J 10 bases, leaving 16 bases between the germline ends. CDR1 and CDR2 from the germline V gene are LGHNA and YNFKEQ. The CDR3 DNA sequence: TGTGCCAGCAGCCAAGAAGGGGGTAGCGAGAGAGAGCAGTTCTTC. This sequence encodes CASSQEGGSEREQFF.

J is TRBJ2-1 and V is TRBV19, with D perhaps TRBD2 (6 bases). This CDR3 is 16 amino acids long. Deletions cut 5 bases from V and 0 bases from J, with 14 bases between. Germline V gene sequence: CDR1 LNHDA, CDR2 SQIVND (reference sequence). The CDR3 coding sequence is TGTGCCAGTAGTGCATCCGCGGGGACCTCCTACAATGAGCAGTTCTTC. Translating gives CASSASAGTSYNEQFF.

This chain joins TRBV6-2 or TRBV6-3 and TRBJ1-6; TRBD1 aligns across 8 bases. CDR3 length equals 15 residues. V was pared by 5 bases and J by 6 bases, with 6 bases of the junction left unmatched. The germline CDR1 and CDR2 sequences are MNHEY and SVGEGT. The CDR3 here is CASSPRGQVNSPLHF. The CDR3, as DNA: TGTGCCAGCAGTCCCCGGGGACAGGTTAATTCACCCCTCCACTTT.

The V and J genes are TRBV24-1 and TRBJ1-5, with 9 bases that match TRBD1. Germline V lookup: CDR1 KGHDR, CDR2 SFDVKD. The CDR3 covers 16 residues. Losses at the gene ends were 4 bases for V and 5 bases for J; bases not matched to a gene: 8. CDR3 in amino acids: CATSDTGQGSDQPQHF. DNA of the CDR3: TGTGCCACCAGTGACACCGGACAGGGGAGCGATCAGCCCCAGCATTTT.

The chain is built from TRBV4-1 and TRBJ1-5; 7 bases match TRBD1. Germline values: CDR1 MGHRA, CDR2 YSYEKL. Trimming removed 1 base from V and 3 bases from J; junction bases left unmatched: 6. This CDR3 is 16 amino acids long. CDR3 sequence reads: CASSQGQGGTNQPQHF. CDR3 sequence (DNA): TGCGCCAGCAGCCAAGGACAGGGAGGCACCAATCAGCCCCAGCATTTT.

The CDR3 reads CASSTGQTMNTEAFF. The CDR3 nucleotides read TGCGCCAGCAGCACAGGGCAGACCATGAACACTGAAGCTTTCTTT. The V gene is TRBV5-1, the J gene TRBJ1-1; TRBD1 is a possible D gene (6 bases). This CDR3 has 15 residues. Germline CDR1 and CDR2: SGHRS and YFSETQ. V dropped 4 bases and J dropped 0 bases, with 13 bases sitting between them.

The rearrangement links TRBV7-2 to TRBJ1-3; 9 bases agree with TRBD1. With 5 bases clipped from V and 3 bases from J, the junction kept 11 bases outside the gene matches. This CDR3 is 17 amino acids long. Germline CDR1 SGHTA, CDR2 FQGNSA. The CDR3 coding sequence is TGTGCCAGCAGCCCCCCGGGACAGGGATTGTTTGGAAACACCATATATTTT. Its translation: CASSPPGQGLFGNTIYF.

Only a few counts were recorded for this clone. V and J are TRBV6-5 and TRBJ1-5; D gene uncertain. The CDR3 totals 12 residues. V shed 0 bases and J shed 9 bases, with 6 bases lying between them. Germline-derived CDR1 and CDR2 are MNHEY and SVGAGI. CDR3 protein: CASSYSGGPQHF. CDR3 nucleotides: TGTGCCAGCAGTTACTCGGGAGGGCCCCAGCATTTT.

This clone showed up many times. This chain links TRBV7-9 with TRBJ2-1, with D possibly being TRBD2 (5 bases). V lost 5 bases, J lost 3 bases, and 8 bases lay in between. The CDR3 consists of 13 residues. Germline V gene lookup returns CDR1 SEHNR and CDR2 FQNEAQ (reference sequence). The chain's CDR3 is CASSRGGYNEQFF. CDR3 bases: TGTGCCAGCAGCCGTGGAGGCTACAATGAGCAGTTCTTC. The full variable domain, rest sourced from reference TRBV7-9 and TRBJ2-1, is DTGVSQNPRHKITKRGQNVTFRCDPISEHNRLYWYRQTLGQGPEFLTYFQNEAQLEKSRLLSDRFSAERPKGSFSTLEIQRTEQGDSAMYLCASSRGGYNEQFFGPGTRLTVL.

In nucleotides, the CDR3 is TGTGCCAGCAGCCTCGGTCCTAGCACAGATACGCAGTATTTT. Translated, it gives CASSLGPSTDTQYF. The J gene is TRBJ2-3, the V gene TRBV9; no clear D gene. The CDR3 has 14 residues. Trimming removed 4 bases at V and 0 bases at J, with 9 bases between. From germline, CDR1 is SGDLS and CDR2 YYNGEE. The whole variable domain, remainder taken from reference TRBV9 and TRBJ2-3, is DSGVTQTPKHLITATGQRVTLRCSPRSGDLSVYWYQQSLDQGLQFLIQYYNGEERAKGNILERFSAQQFPDLHSELNLSSLELGDSALYFCASSLGPSTDTQYFGPGTRLTVL.

The chain recombines TRBV2 with TRBJ1-6, with 7 bases identical to TRBD1. The CDR3 totals 19 residues. Germline CDR1 and CDR2: SNHLY and FYNNEI. Germline trimming cut 5 bases from V and 9 bases from J; bases unmatched to any gene: 22. The CDR3 nucleotides are TGTGCCAGCAGTCAAACCGGGACAGCCAATTCAGGTTCGGGTTCACCCCTCCACTTT. It encodes CASSQTGTANSGSGSPLHF. The full variable domain, with the rest looked up from reference TRBV2 and TRBJ1-6, is EPEVTQTPSHQVTQMGQEVILRCVPISNHLYFYWYRQILGQKVEFLVSFYNNEISEKSEIFDDQFSVERPDGSNFTLKIRSTKLEDSAMYFCASSQTGTANSGSGSPLHFGNGTRLTVT.

V and J are TRBV6-5 and TRBJ2-4; 8 nucleotides agree with TRBD1. There are 15 residues in the CDR3. With 5 bases clipped from V and 1 base from J, the junction kept 4 bases outside the gene matches. Germline CDR1 MNHEY, CDR2 SVGAGI. CDR3 protein: CASSRTGKAKNIQYF. The CDR3 DNA sequence: TGTGCCAGCAGTAGGACAGGGAAGGCCAAAAACATTCAGTACTTC.

This chain connects TRBV19 to TRBJ2-3, with TRBD2 matching 9 bases. V lost 2 bases and J lost 4; bases outside the gene matches: 4. Per the germline V gene, CDR1 is LNHDA and CDR2 is SQIVND (reference sequence). The CDR3 is made up of 15 amino acids. The CDR3 region has the DNA TGTGCCAGTAGTATACGTAGCGGGGGTGCAGATACGCAGTATTTT. It translates to CASSIRSGGADTQYF. The variable domain in full, completed from reference TRBV19 and TRBJ2-3, reads DGGITQSPKYLFRKEGQNVTLSCEQNLNHDAMYWYRQDPGQGLRLIYYSQIVNDFQKGDIAEGYSVSREKKESFPLTVTSAQKNPTAFYLCASSIRSGGADTQYFGPGTRLTVL.

This sequence joins TRBV3-1 (or the pseudogene TRBV3-2) and TRBJ2-3; possibly TRBD1 for D (5 bases). Trimming removed 0 bases from V and 3 bases from J, with 13 bases in between. CDR3 length: 16 amino acids. CDR1 is LGHDT and CDR2 is YNNKEL in the germline V gene (reference sequence). The CDR3, as DNA: TGTGCCAGCAGCCAAGATCTAGGGGCAGGGACAGATACGCAGTATTTT. It specifies CASSQDLGAGTDTQYF.